These 8 T cell receptor beta chains originate from one sample sequenced in a study of OX40 agonist ivuxolimab in advanced cancers. Sequencing used immunoSEQ multiplex PCR; TCRdb keeps in-frame clones, though not all of them. The profile shows tens of thousands of clones, almost 85% of them singletons. Material: CD4+ or CD8+ T cells sorted from blood, obtained in a trial of the OX40 agonist ivuxolimab. The source of these receptors is an adult with an advanced solid tumor such as melanoma, head and neck, liver or kidney cancer.

This chain links TRBV9 with TRBJ1-1, with D possibly matching TRBD1 (5 bases). The V gene lost 4 bases and the J gene lost 4 bases, with 11 bases spanning the gap. The germline CDR1 and CDR2 sequences are SGDLS and YYNGEE. This CDR3 comprises 13 residues. The CDR3 nucleotides read TGTGCCAGCAGCCCCCGACAGCTCACTGAAGCTTTCTTT. Amino acids: CASSPRQLTEAFF.

The chain links TRBV7-8 to TRBJ2-7, with D possibly TRBD1 on 6 matching bases. This CDR3 spans 15 amino acids. The V gene lost 5 bases and the J gene lost 0 bases, with 14 bases spanning the gap. CDR1 and CDR2 from the germline V gene are SGHVS and FQNEAQ. In nucleotides, the CDR3 is TGTGCCAGCAGCCCCCGGCAGGGGACCTCCTACGAGCAGTACTTC. Residues: CASSPRQGTSYEQYF.

The rearrangement links TRBV27 to TRBJ1-1; D gene uncertain. The CDR3 is 13 residues long. The V gene lost 4 bases and the J gene lost 0 bases, with 6 bases spanning the gap. CDR1 and CDR2 from the germline V gene are MNHEY and SMNVEV (reference sequence). CDR3 amino acids: CASSSDMNTEAFF. CDR3 coding DNA: TGTGCCAGCAGTTCAGACATGAACACTGAAGCTTTCTTT.

The sample holds one count of this clone. The chain links TRBV19 to TRBJ2-1; TRBD2 is a possible D gene (6 bases). This CDR3 is built from 15 residues. Per germline, CDR1 LNHDA and CDR2 SQIVND (reference sequence). V gave up 1 base and J gave up 1 base, with 8 bases separating them. Here the CDR3 reads CASSIGGGSYNEQFF. The DNA of the CDR3 is TGTGCCAGTAGTATAGGTGGGGGGTCCTACAATGAGCAGTTCTTC.

The genes are TRBV5-5 and TRBJ2-2; no clear D gene. Germline lookup yields CDR1 SGHKS and CDR2 YYEKEE (reference sequence). The CDR3 covers 14 residues. Deletions cut 1 base from V and 1 base from J, with 5 bases between. CDR3 residues: CASSLRQNTGELFF. DNA for the CDR3: TGTGCCAGCAGCTTGCGGCAGAACACCGGGGAGCTGTTTTTT.

This clone was seen a handful of times. The rearrangement uses TRBV7-9 and TRBJ2-7, with a possible D match to TRBD1 (6 bases). Germline V gene sequence: CDR1 SEHNR, CDR2 FQNEAQ (reference sequence). The CDR3 loop spans 14 amino acids. V lost 0 bases and J lost 7, with 13 bases in between. CDR3 in DNA: TGTGCCAGCAGCTTAGCGGGACATCCTCTGGAGCAGTACTTC. It specifies CASSLAGHPLEQYF.

The chain joins TRBV6-5 to TRBJ2-1; the match to TRBD2 covers 8 bases. Germline V gene sequence: CDR1 MNHEY, CDR2 SVGAGI. Trimming took 5 bases from V and 10 from J; bases not matched to a gene: 7. The CDR3 contains 13 residues. CDR3 nucleotide sequence: TGTGCCAGCAGTACGACTAGCGCGGCCGAGCAGTTCTTC. This encodes CASSTTSAAEQFF.

The CDR3 is CASTTGGGNTEAFF. CDR3 DNA sequence: TGTGCCAGCACAACAGGGGGAGGAAACACTGAAGCTTTCTTT. The chain links TRBV27 to TRBJ1-1; 8 positions match TRBD1. The CDR3 is 14 amino acids. With V trimmed by 7 bases and J by 2 bases, 6 bases remained unmatched. Looked up from germline, CDR1 is MNHEY and CDR2 is SMNVEV (reference sequence).